These 24 T cell receptor beta chains were sequenced from one sample in a study of blood T cells in healthy people across ages. The authors ran a second PCR of 7 to 11 cycles using a sample-barcoded 5' primer and a J-beta primer mix. From the 5' RACE reads, TCRdb called clonotypes with MiXCR, one entry per CDR3 protein. The table shows 800,000 to 950,000 distinct CDR3 sequences, with approximately 49% occurring only once. Specimen: blood. The receptor source for this set is a man younger than 45 in good health.

The rearrangement joins TRBV4-2 to TRBJ1-2; TRBD1 agrees at 7 bases. Germline values: CDR1 LGHNA, CDR2 YNFKEQ. J lost 5 bases, V lost 3 bases, and 6 bases had no gene match. The CDR3 contains 14 residues. The CDR3 nucleotides are TGTGCCAGCAGCCATGGGGGACAGCAGTATGGCTACACCTTC. Encoded protein: CASSHGGQQYGYTF.

This chain connects TRBV28 to TRBJ1-2; D not resolved. The CDR3 totals 12 residues. Germline CDR1 MDHEN, CDR2 SYDVKM. Trimming shortened V by 8 bases and J by 2 bases, and 9 bases separated the two germline ends. CDR3 DNA: TGTGCCAGCCGCGGGTTAAACTATGGCTACACCTTC. Its translation: CASRGLNYGYTF.

This chain connects TRBV11-3 to TRBJ2-1; D gene ambiguous. Germline CDR1 is SGHNT and CDR2 is YENEEA. With 2 bases removed from V and 6 bases from J, the gap between germline ends came to 17 bases. The CDR3 is made up of 16 amino acids. In DNA, the CDR3 is TGTGCCAGCAGCTTACGAGGCGAGCGTAACGGCAATGAGCAGTTCTTC. It encodes CASSLRGERNGNEQFF.

The chain recombines TRBV6-1 with TRBJ2-5; unclear D gene. V lost 2 bases to trimming and J lost 7 bases, with 14 bases between them. This CDR3 is built from 14 residues. The germline CDR1 and CDR2 sequences are MNHNS and SASEGT. This CDR3 reads CASSEFDAIGTQYF. The DNA of the CDR3 is TGTGCCAGCAGTGAATTTGACGCAATTGGGACCCAGTACTTC.

This clonotype was counted once. The CDR3: CASSLRTGGMYEQYF. In DNA form, the CDR3 reads TGTGCCAGCAGTTTGCGGACAGGGGGTATGTACGAGCAGTACTTC. The chain has TRBV28 and TRBJ2-4, with 10 bases matching TRBD1. Matching the DNA end better, TRBJ2-7 makes the J call doubtful. The CDR3 runs 15 residues. Germline V gene lookup returns CDR1 MDHEN and CDR2 SYDVKM.

The gene calls are TRBV7-9 and TRBJ1-1; 12 nucleotides agree with TRBD1. Germline CDR1 is SEHNR and CDR2 is FQNEAQ (reference sequence). V lost 4 bases and J lost 0; bases outside the gene matches: 6. This CDR3 contains 17 residues. In nucleotides, the CDR3 is TGTGCCAGCAGCTCCGGGACAGGGGGCATCATGAACACTGAAGCTTTCTTT. It specifies CASSSGTGGIMNTEAFF.

The sample holds a few counts of this clonotype. The chain recombines TRBV7-6 with TRBJ1-1; D is unresolved. Germline lookup yields CDR1 SGHVS and CDR2 FNYEAQ. V shed 5 bases and J shed 0 bases, with 4 bases lying between them. This CDR3 is built from 12 residues. The CDR3 region is CASSHLNTEAFF. In nucleotides, the CDR3 is TGTGCCAGCAGCCATCTGAACACTGAAGCTTTCTTT. Using reference TRBV7-6 and TRBJ1-1 for the parts outside the CDR3, the full variable domain is GAGVSQSPRYKVTKRGQDVALRCDPISGHVSLYWYRQALGQGPEFLTYFNYEAQQDKSGLPNDRFSAERPEGSISTLTIQRTEQRDSAMYRCASSHLNTEAFFGQGTRLTVV.

This chain connects TRBV7-9 to TRBJ2-4; 7 nucleotides align to TRBD1. Germline lookup yields CDR1 SEHNR and CDR2 FQNEAQ (reference sequence). The V segment lost 7 bases and the J segment 13 bases; nucleotides outside the gene matches: 19. The CDR3 totals 15 residues. CDR3: CASNAGTAVYNEQYF. CDR3 nucleotides: TGTGCCAGCAACGCCGGGACAGCAGTCTACAATGAGCAGTACTTC. The full variable domain, in which reference TRBV7-9 and TRBJ2-4 provide the parts outside the CDR3, is DTGVSQNPRHKITKRGQNVTFRCDPISEHNRLYWYRQTLGQGPEFLTYFQNEAQLEKSRLLSDRFSAERPKGSFSTLEIQRTEQGDSAMYLCASNAGTAVYNEQYFGAGTRLSVL.

This chain connects TRBV18 to TRBJ2-7, with D perhaps matching TRBD2 (5 bases). Trimming stripped 3 bases from V and 3 bases from J, with 12 bases between. CDR1 KGHSH and CDR2 LQKENI come from the germline V gene. This CDR3 is 14 amino acids long. CDR3 amino acids: CASSPKNGDYEQYF. The CDR3 coding sequence is TGTGCCAGCTCACCCAAAAACGGGGACTACGAGCAGTACTTC.

This clonotype showed up just a few times. The rearrangement links TRBV29-1 to TRBJ2-7; the D gene is possibly TRBD1 (8 bases). This CDR3 is 13 amino acids long. The ends were cut back, 7 bases at V and 6 bases at J, with 19 bases in the middle. CDR1 and CDR2 (germline): SQVTM, ANQGSEA. The CDR3 DNA reads as TGCAGCGCATCGCTGACAGGGGAGGGCGAGCAGTACTTC. This encodes CSASLTGEGEQYF.

V is TRBV6-1 and J is TRBJ2-5; D remains ambiguous. Per the germline V gene, CDR1 is MNHNS and CDR2 is SASEGT. V was cut by 2 bases and J by 5 bases, with 6 bases left in between. CDR3 length equals 12 residues. CDR3 protein: CASSELWETQYF. CDR3 nucleotides: TGTGCCAGCAGTGAATTATGGGAGACCCAGTACTTC.

V and J are TRBV28 and TRBJ1-5, with TRBD1 matching 9 bases. V lost 3 bases to trimming and J lost 6 bases; unmatched junction nucleotides: 9. CDR3 length: 16 residues. The V gene's germline CDR1 is MDHEN and CDR2 SYDVKM. CDR3 amino acids: CASSLPRQGGFQPQHF. The CDR3 nucleotides are TGTGCCAGCAGTTTGCCCCGACAGGGGGGGTTTCAGCCCCAGCATTTT.

The J gene is TRBJ2-1, the V gene TRBV7-3; D possibly matches TRBD1 or TRBD2 (5 bases each). The V gene's germline CDR1 is SGHTA and CDR2 FQGTGA. This CDR3 spans 13 amino acids. Trimming removed 5 bases from V and 7 bases from J, with 12 bases in between. CDR3 sequence reads: CASSQGVANEQFF. The CDR3 DNA is TGTGCCAGCAGCCAGGGAGTTGCGAATGAGCAGTTCTTC. Filled out from reference TRBV7-3 and TRBJ2-1, the complete variable domain reads GAGVSQTPSNKVTEKGKYVELRCDPISGHTALYWYRQSLGQGPEFLIYFQGTGAADDSGLPNDRFFAVRPEGSVSTLKIQRTERGDSAVYLCASSQGVANEQFFGPGTRLTVL.

The rearrangement uses TRBV3-1 and TRBJ1-1, with D tentatively TRBD1 (6 bases). The CDR3 loop spans 15 amino acids. Trimming left V 1 base short and J 0 bases short, with 9 bases between. In germline, CDR1 is LGHDT, CDR2 YNNKEL (reference sequence). CDR3 bases: TGTGCCAGCAGCCAAGGCGGGGGCGTGAACACTGAAGCTTTCTTT. This encodes CASSQGGGVNTEAFF.

The genes are TRBV29-1 and TRBJ2-7; 9 bases match TRBD1. The V and J ends lost 0 bases and 3 bases, in that order; junction bases with no gene match: 6. The CDR3 consists of 15 residues. From germline, CDR1 is SQVTM and CDR2 ANQGSEA. The CDR3 loop reads CSVEDSTGGRYEQYF. CDR3 nucleotide sequence: TGCAGCGTTGAAGACTCGACAGGGGGGCGCTACGAGCAGTACTTC.

The chain links TRBV20-1 to TRBJ2-5, with TRBD2 matching 7 bases. Germline V gene lookup returns CDR1 DFQATT and CDR2 SNEGSKA (reference sequence). This CDR3 is 14 amino acids long. The V segment lost 3 bases and the J segment 1 base; nucleotides outside the gene matches: 5. The CDR3 loop reads CSASRGGLQETQYF. CDR3 nucleotides: TGCAGTGCTAGTCGCGGGGGTCTCCAAGAGACCCAGTACTTC.

The chain employs TRBV7-2 and TRBJ2-1; D is unresolved. From germline, CDR1 is SGHTA and CDR2 FQGNSA. The CDR3 covers 16 residues. With 4 bases removed from V and 0 bases from J, the gap between germline ends came to 13 bases. In nucleotides, the CDR3 is TGTGCCAGCAGCTCCAGGACCTTGAGCTCCTACAATGAGCAGTTCTTC. Translation: CASSSRTLSSYNEQFF.

This clonotype came up a few times. This rearrangement joins TRBV12-3 or TRBV12-4 to TRBJ1-2; tentative D call: TRBD1 (6 bases). This CDR3 has 15 amino acids. With 5 bases removed from V and 3 bases from J, the gap between germline ends came to 16 bases. The CDR3 reads CASSHGQLADYGYTF. The CDR3, as DNA: TGTGCCAGCAGTCATGGACAGCTCGCGGACTATGGCTACACCTTC.

This clonotype was detected a few times. V and J are TRBV6-2 or TRBV6-3 and TRBJ2-1, with 10 bases identical to TRBD2. This CDR3 has 17 amino acids. V lost 2 bases to trimming and J lost 2 bases; unmatched junction nucleotides: 6. Germline values: CDR1 MNHEY, CDR2 SVGEGT. CDR3 sequence: CASSYTAGGFTYNEQFF. For the CDR3, the DNA is TGTGCCAGCAGTTACACAGCGGGGGGGTTCACCTACAATGAGCAGTTCTTC.

The chain joins TRBV11-2 to TRBJ1-4; D call uncertain. This CDR3 has 15 amino acids. Germline CDR1 SGHAT, CDR2 FQNNGV. Between the trimmed V and J ends, which lost 2 bases and 5 bases, there was a span of 12 bases. CDR3 amino acids: CASSLLGNPNEKLFF. For the CDR3, the DNA is TGTGCCAGCAGCTTATTGGGGAATCCCAATGAAAAACTGTTTTTT.

The chain has TRBV27 and TRBJ1-5, with 9 bases matching TRBD1. CDR1 and CDR2 (germline): MNHEY, SMNVEV (reference sequence). Trimming removed 3 bases from V and 9 bases from J; junction bases left unmatched: 6. The CDR3 spans 14 residues. DNA of the CDR3: TGTGCCAGCAGTTTGGGACAGGGTTTACGGCCCCAGCATTTT. Protein: CASSLGQGLRPQHF.

The chain is built from TRBV20-1 and TRBJ1-4; 8 bases line up with TRBD1. Germline V lookup: CDR1 DFQATT, CDR2 SNEGSKA (reference sequence). V gave up 5 bases and J gave up 5 bases; unmatched junction bases: 4. This CDR3 spans 13 amino acids. The CDR3 sequence: CSAPRTGNEKLFF. The CDR3 coding sequence is TGCAGTGCTCCGAGGACAGGGAATGAAAAACTGTTTTTT.

This clonotype was seen a handful of times. The rearrangement joins TRBV6-1 to TRBJ2-3; TRBD1 is a possible D gene (5 bases). V lost 2 bases to trimming and J lost 6 bases, with 9 bases between them. The germline CDR1 and CDR2 sequences are MNHNS and SASEGT. The length of the CDR3 is 13 residues. CDR3 nucleotides: TGTGCCAGCAGTGAACAGGGTAGGGATACGCAGTATTTT. Protein product: CASSEQGRDTQYF.

The chain couples TRBV10-3 to TRBJ2-7; tentatively, D is TRBD2 (5 bases). Trimming took 4 bases from V and 3 from J, leaving 25 bases between them. The CDR3 extends over 18 amino acids. The germline CDR1 and CDR2 sequences are ENHRY and SYGVKD. CDR3 sequence (DNA): TGTGCCATCAGTGGCTCCAGGACGGAGGAATGGGATGGCTACGAGCAGTACTTC. Protein sequence: CAISGSRTEEWDGYEQYF.